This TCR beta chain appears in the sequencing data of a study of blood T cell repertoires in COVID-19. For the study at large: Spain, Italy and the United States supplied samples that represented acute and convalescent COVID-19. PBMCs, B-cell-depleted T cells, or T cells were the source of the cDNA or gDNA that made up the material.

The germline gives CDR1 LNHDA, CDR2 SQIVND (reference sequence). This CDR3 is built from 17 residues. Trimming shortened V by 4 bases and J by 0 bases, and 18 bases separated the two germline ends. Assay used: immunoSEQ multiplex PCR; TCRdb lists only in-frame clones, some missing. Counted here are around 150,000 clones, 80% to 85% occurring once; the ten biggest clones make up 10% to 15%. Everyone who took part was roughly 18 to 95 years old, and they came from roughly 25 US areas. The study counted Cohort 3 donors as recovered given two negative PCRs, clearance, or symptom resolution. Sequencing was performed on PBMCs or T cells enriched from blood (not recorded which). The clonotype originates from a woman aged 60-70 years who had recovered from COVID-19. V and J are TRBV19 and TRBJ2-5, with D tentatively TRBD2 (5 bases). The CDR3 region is CASSKAEGIGYQETQYF. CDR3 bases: TGTGCCAGTAGTAAGGCCGAGGGTATCGGGTACCAAGAGACCCAGTACTTC. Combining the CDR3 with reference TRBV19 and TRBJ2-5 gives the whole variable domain DGGITQSPKYLFRKEGQNVTLSCEQNLNHDAMYWYRQDPGQGLRLIYYSQIVNDFQKGDIAEGYSVSREKKESFPLTVTSAQKNPTAFYLCASSKAEGIGYQETQYFGPGTRLLVL.